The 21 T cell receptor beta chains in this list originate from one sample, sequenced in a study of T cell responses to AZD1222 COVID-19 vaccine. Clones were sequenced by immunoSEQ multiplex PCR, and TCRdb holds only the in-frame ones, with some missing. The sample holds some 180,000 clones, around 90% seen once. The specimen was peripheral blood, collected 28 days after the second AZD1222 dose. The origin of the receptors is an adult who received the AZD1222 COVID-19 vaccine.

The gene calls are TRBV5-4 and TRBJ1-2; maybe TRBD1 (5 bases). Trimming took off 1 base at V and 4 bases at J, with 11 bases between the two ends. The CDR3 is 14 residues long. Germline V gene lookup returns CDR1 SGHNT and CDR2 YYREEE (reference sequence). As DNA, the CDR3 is TGTGCCAGCAGCTTGTGGGGGGAGGTCTATGGCTACACCTTC. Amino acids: CASSLWGEVYGYTF.

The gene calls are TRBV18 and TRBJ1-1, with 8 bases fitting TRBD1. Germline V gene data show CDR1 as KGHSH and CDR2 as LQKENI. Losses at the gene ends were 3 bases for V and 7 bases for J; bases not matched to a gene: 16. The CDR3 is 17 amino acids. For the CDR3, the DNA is TGTGCCAGCTCACCTTCAGGGGGCGCAAAGGCAACGGATGAAGCTTTCTTT. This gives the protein CASSPSGGAKATDEAFF.

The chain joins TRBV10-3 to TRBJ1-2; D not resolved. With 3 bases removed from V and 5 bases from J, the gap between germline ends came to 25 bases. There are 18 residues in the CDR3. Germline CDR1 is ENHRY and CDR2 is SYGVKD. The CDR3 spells CAISDPGRYSQNRYGYTF. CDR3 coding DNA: TGTGCCATCAGTGACCCCGGCCGTTACAGCCAAAATCGGTATGGCTACACCTTC.

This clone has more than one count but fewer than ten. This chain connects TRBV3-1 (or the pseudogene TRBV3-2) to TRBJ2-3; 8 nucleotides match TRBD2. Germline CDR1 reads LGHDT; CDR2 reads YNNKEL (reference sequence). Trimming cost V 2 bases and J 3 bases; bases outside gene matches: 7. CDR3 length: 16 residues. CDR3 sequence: CASSQLGLGDTDTQYF. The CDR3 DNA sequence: TGTGCCAGCAGCCAATTGGGACTAGGAGATACAGATACGCAGTATTTT.

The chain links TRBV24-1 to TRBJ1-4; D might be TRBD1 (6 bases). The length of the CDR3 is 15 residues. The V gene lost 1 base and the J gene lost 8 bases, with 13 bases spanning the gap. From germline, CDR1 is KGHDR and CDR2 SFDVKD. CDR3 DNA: TGTGCCACCAGTGATTTTGAACAGGGTAACGAAAAACTGTTTTTT. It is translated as CATSDFEQGNEKLFF.

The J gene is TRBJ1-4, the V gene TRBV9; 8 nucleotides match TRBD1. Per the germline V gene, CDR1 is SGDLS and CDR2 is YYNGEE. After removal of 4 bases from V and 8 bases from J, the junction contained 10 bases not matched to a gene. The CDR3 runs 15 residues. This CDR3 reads CASSHAGGAEEKLFF. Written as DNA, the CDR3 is TGTGCCAGCAGCCATGCAGGGGGCGCTGAGGAAAAACTGTTTTTT.

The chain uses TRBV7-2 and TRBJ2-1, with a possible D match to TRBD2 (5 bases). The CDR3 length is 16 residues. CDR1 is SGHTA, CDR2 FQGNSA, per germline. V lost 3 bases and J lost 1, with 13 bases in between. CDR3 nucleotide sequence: TGTGCCAGCAGCTTTTACAGCGGCCGATCCTACAATGAGCAGTTCTTC. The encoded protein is CASSFYSGRSYNEQFF.

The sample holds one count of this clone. CDR3 bases: TGCGCCAGCAGTCACGAACAGGGGGGCAGAGGAGTTCCTGGGGCCAACGTCCTGACTTTC. It translates to CASSHEQGGRGVPGANVLTF. The rearrangement links TRBV23-1 to TRBJ2-6; 8 nucleotides line up with TRBD1. TRBV23-1 is filed as an ORF, its function uncertain. The CDR3 is made up of 20 amino acids. Trimming took 3 bases from V and 2 from J; bases not matched to a gene: 15.

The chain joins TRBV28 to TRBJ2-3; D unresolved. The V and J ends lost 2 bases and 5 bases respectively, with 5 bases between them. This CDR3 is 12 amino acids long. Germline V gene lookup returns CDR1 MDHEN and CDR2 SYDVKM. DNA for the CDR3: TGTGCCAGCAGTTTAGCAGGAGATACGCAGTATTTT. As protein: CASSLAGDTQYF.

The CDR3 sequence is CASSLGELWYNEQFF. DNA for the CDR3: TGCGCCAGCAGCTTGGGGGAGTTGTGGTACAATGAGCAGTTCTTC. V is TRBV5-1 and J is TRBJ2-1; a possible D gene is TRBD2 (5 bases). The CDR3 runs to 15 residues. Germline CDR1 and CDR2: SGHRS and YFSETQ. Deletions cut 0 bases from V and 4 bases from J, with 11 bases between.

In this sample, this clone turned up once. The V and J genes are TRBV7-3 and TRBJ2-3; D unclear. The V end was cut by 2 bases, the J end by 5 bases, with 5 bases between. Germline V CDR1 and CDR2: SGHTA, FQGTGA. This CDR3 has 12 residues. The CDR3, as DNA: TGTGCCAGCAGCTTAGACCTAGATACGCAGTATTTT. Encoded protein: CASSLDLDTQYF.

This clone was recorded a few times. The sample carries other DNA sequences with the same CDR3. This CDR3 is CASSLKTGTYEQYF. The CDR3 coding sequence is TGTGCCAGCAGCTTGAAAACAGGGACCTACGAGCAGTACTTC. This rearrangement joins TRBV5-4 to TRBJ2-7, with D possibly being TRBD1 (6 bases). Looked up from germline, CDR1 is SGHNT and CDR2 is YYREEE (reference sequence). V lost 1 base to trimming and J lost 2 bases, with 10 bases between them. This CDR3 has 14 amino acids.

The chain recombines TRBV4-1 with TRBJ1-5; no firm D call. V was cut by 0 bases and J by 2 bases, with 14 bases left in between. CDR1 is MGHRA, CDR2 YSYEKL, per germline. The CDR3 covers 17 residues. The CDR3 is CASSQEPVAWGNQPQHF. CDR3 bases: TGCGCCAGCAGCCAAGAGCCGGTGGCTTGGGGCAATCAGCCCCAGCATTTT.

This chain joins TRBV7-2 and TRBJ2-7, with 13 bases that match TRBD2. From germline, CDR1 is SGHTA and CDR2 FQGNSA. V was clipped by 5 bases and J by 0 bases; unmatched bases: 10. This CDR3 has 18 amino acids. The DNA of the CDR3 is TGTGCCAGCAGCCGCGACGGGACTAGCGGGGTTATCTCCTACGAGCAGTACTTC. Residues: CASSRDGTSGVISYEQYF.

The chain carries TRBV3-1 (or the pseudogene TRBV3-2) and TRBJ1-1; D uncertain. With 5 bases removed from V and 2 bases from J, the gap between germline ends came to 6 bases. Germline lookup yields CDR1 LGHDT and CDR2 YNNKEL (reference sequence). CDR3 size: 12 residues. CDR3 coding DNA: TGTGCCAGCAGCAGAGACAACACTGAAGCTTTCTTT. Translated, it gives CASSRDNTEAFF.

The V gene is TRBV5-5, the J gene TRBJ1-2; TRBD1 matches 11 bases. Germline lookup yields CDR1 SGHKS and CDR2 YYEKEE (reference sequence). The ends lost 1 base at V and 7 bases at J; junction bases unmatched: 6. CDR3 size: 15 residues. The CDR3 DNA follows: TGTGCCAGCAGCTTGTTTGGACAGGGGGCGGGTGGCTACACCTTC. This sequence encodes CASSLFGQGAGGYTF.

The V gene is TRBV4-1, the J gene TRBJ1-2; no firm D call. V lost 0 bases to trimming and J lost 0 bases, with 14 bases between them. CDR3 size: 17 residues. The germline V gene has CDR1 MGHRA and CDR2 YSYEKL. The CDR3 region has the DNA TGCGCCAGCAGCCAAGATCGGGCAGCTCTAGCTAACTATGGCTACACCTTC. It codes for CASSQDRAALANYGYTF.

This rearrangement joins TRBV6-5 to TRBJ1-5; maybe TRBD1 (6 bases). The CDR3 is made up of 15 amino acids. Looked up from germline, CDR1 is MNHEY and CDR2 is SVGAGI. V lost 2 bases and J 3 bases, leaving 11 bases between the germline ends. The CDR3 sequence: CASSYAQGNNQPQHF. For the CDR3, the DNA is TGTGCCAGCAGTTACGCACAGGGAAACAATCAGCCCCAGCATTTT.

The CDR3 protein is CASSLTRGSYNEQFF. The CDR3 DNA reads as TGTGCCAGCAGTTTAACTCGAGGCTCCTACAATGAGCAGTTCTTC. The chain recombines TRBV11-2 with TRBJ2-1; no definite D call. The CDR3 length is 15 residues. V lost 6 bases, J lost 0 bases, and 12 bases lay in between. Per germline, CDR1 SGHAT and CDR2 FQNNGV.

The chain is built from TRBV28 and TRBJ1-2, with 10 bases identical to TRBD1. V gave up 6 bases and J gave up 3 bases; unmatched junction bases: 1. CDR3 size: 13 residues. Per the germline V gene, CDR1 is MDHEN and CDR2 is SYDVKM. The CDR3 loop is CASRTGGYYGYTF. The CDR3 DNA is TGTGCCAGCAGGACAGGGGGCTACTATGGCTACACCTTC.

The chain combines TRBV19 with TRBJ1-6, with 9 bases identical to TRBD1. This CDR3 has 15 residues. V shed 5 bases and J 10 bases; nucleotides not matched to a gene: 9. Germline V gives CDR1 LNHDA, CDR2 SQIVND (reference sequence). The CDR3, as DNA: TGTGCCAGTAGTCCCGGGACAGGGTTAAGGTCACCCCTCCACTTT. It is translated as CASSPGTGLRSPLHF.